A single TCR beta chain is shown here with its context. Its antigen remains unidentified. This specimen comes from a study of OX40 agonist ivuxolimab in advanced cancers. Study-wide results and caveats: CD8+ T cells averaged more expanded clones than CD4+. Clonal expansion by week 6 occurred in CD4+ and CD8+ blood T cells (at 0.1 to 3.0 mg/kg). Partial responders treated at 0.1-3.0 mg/kg exhibited clonal expansion among the lowest measured.

The V gene's germline CDR1 is LGHNA and CDR2 YSLEER. The CDR3 has 16 amino acids. V gave up 2 bases and J gave up 1 base, with 13 bases separating them. Data came from immunoSEQ multiplex PCR; TCRdb stores just in-frame clones and leaves some out. The sample contains 65,000 to 90,000 clones, around 90% of which appear only once. This chain uses TRBV4-3 with TRBJ2-3; possible D gene TRBD2, 5 bases. The specimen was CD4+ or CD8+ T cells sorted from blood, collected in a trial of the OX40 agonist ivuxolimab. The sequence was collected from an adult with an advanced solid tumor such as melanoma, head and neck, liver or kidney cancer. The CDR3 DNA sequence: TGCGCCAGCAGCCAATTTTACCTGGGAGGCACAGATACGCAGTATTTT. Translated, it gives CASSQFYLGGTDTQYF.